This entry lists 12 T cell receptor beta chains sequenced from one sample in a study of blood T cell repertoires in COVID-19. TCRdb's table, derived via immunoSEQ multiplex PCR, lists solely in-frame clones and lacks some. In the table there are about 120,000 clones, 75% to 90% of which are singletons. Sequenced: peripheral blood. The receptors were gathered from a human donor with acute or convalescent COVID-19. The donor label of this sample is uncertain.

The rearrangement uses TRBV30 and TRBJ2-3; 10 nucleotides match TRBD2. Germline V lookup: CDR1 GTSNPN, CDR2 SVGIG (reference sequence). The CDR3 runs 13 residues. The V gene end was trimmed by 0 bases and the J gene end by 7 bases; junction bases not matched to a gene: 1. The CDR3 DNA sequence: TGTGCCTGGAGTGTAGCGGGAGGGTATACGCAGTATTTT. This translates into CAWSVAGGYTQYF.

The rearrangement joins TRBV18 to TRBJ2-1, with 7 bases aligning to TRBD2. V dropped 2 bases and J dropped 9; count of bases not matched to a gene: 4. Germline CDR1 and CDR2: KGHSH and LQKENI. This CDR3 is built from 13 residues. CDR3 DNA: TGTGCCAGCTCACCAGGGGGGGAGAGTGAGCAGTTCTTC. Translated, it gives CASSPGGESEQFF.

V and J are TRBV6-5 and TRBJ2-2; 8 bases align to TRBD1. This CDR3 contains 14 residues. Trimming cost V 7 bases and J 5 bases; bases outside gene matches: 6. Germline assignment: CDR1 MNHEY and CDR2 SVGAGI. The chain's CDR3 is CASIQGARTGELFF. The DNA for the CDR3 is TGTGCCAGCATTCAGGGGGCGAGGACCGGGGAGCTGTTTTTT.

In DNA, the CDR3 is TGCGCCAGCAGTCATGACAGGGGGCGCGTGGACACTGAAGCTTTCTTT. Its translation is CASSHDRGRVDTEAFF. The V and J genes are TRBV23-1 and TRBJ1-1; 10 bases agree with TRBD1. Being an ORF, TRBV23-1 has a function that is uncertain. V lost 3 bases, J lost 3 bases, and 7 bases stayed unmatched. CDR3 size: 16 residues.

The V call is TRBV10-3, the J call TRBJ2-5; TRBD2 aligns across 7 bases. J was trimmed by 2 bases and V by 3 bases; bases with no gene match: 9. Germline CDR1 ENHRY, CDR2 SYGVKD. The CDR3 contains 16 residues. The CDR3 DNA is TGTGCCATCAGTGACGTTAGTCGGGGAGGGCAAGAGACCCAGTACTTC. Translation gives CAISDVSRGGQETQYF.

The chain uses TRBV5-4 and TRBJ1-2; 12 bases are shared with TRBD1. The CDR3 has 18 residues. CDR1 is SGHNT, CDR2 YYREEE, per germline (reference sequence). The ends lost 0 bases at V and 4 bases at J; junction bases unmatched: 10. CDR3: CASSLVGDRGRPVYGYTF. CDR3 coding DNA: TGTGCCAGCAGCTTGGTCGGGGACAGGGGGCGCCCCGTCTATGGCTACACCTTC. Based on the CDR3 plus reference TRBV5-4 and TRBJ1-2, the full variable domain is ETGVTQSPTHLIKTRGQQVTLRCSSQSGHNTVSWYQQALGQGPQFIFQYYREEENGRGNFPPRFSGLQFPNYSSELNVNALELDDSALYLCASSLVGDRGRPVYGYTFGSGTRLTVV.

The V call is TRBV6-5, the J call TRBJ1-1; TRBD1 agrees at 8 bases. With V trimmed by 6 bases and J by 0 bases, 6 bases remained unmatched. Germline V gene data show CDR1 as MNHEY and CDR2 as SVGAGI. The CDR3 contains 15 residues. The CDR3 is CASSDRGLVNTEAFF. CDR3 DNA: TGTGCCAGCAGCGACAGGGGATTGGTGAACACTGAAGCTTTCTTT.

This rearrangement joins TRBV12-3 or TRBV12-4 to TRBJ1-5; D might be TRBD1 (5 bases). Trimming removed 6 bases at V and 6 bases at J, with 12 bases between. The CDR3 runs to 13 residues. CDR3 region: CASRGLKGQPQHF. CDR3 DNA: TGTGCCAGCAGGGGGCTGAAAGGTCAGCCCCAGCATTTT.

The chain has TRBV7-9 and TRBJ2-2, with 14 nucleotides matching TRBD2. Losses at the gene ends were 2 bases for V and 2 bases for J; bases not matched to a gene: 7. The germline V gene encodes CDR1 SEHNR and CDR2 FQNEAQ (reference sequence). This CDR3 region has 19 residues. As DNA, the CDR3 is TGTGCCAGCAGCTTACGAGGGGGACTAGCGGGAGCCAACACCGGGGAGCTGTTTTTT. Its translation: CASSLRGGLAGANTGELFF.

The chain links TRBV29-1 to TRBJ2-5; D is undetermined. There are 11 residues in the CDR3. Looked up from germline, CDR1 is SQVTM and CDR2 is ANQGSEA. Between the trimmed V and J ends, which lost 4 bases and 2 bases, there was a span of 5 bases. The CDR3 DNA is TGCAGCGTTGGTCGTCAAGAGACCCAGTACTTC. Its translation: CSVGRQETQYF. Using reference TRBV29-1 and TRBJ2-5 for the parts outside the CDR3, the full variable domain is SAVISQKPSRDICQRGTSLTIQCQVDSQVTMMFWYRQQPGQSLTLIATANQGSEATYESGFVIDKFPISRPNLTFSTLTVSNMSPEDSSIYLCSVGRQETQYFGPGTRLLVL.

V gene TRBV30 combines with J gene TRBJ2-1; 9 bases align to TRBD2. CDR1 and CDR2 (germline): GTSNPN, SVGIG (reference sequence). The trim removed 3 bases at V and 5 bases at J, leaving 2 bases unmatched. This CDR3 region has 13 residues. CDR3 protein: CAWRTSGNNEQFF. The CDR3 DNA follows: TGTGCCTGGAGGACTAGCGGAAACAATGAGCAGTTCTTC.

The CDR3 DNA is TGTGCCAGCAGCTTTTCCCGGGGGGCATTTGGCTACACCTTC. It specifies CASSFSRGAFGYTF. The rearrangement joins TRBV5-4 to TRBJ1-2; the D gene is possibly TRBD1 (6 bases). CDR3 length: 14 amino acids. CDR1 and CDR2 from the germline V gene are SGHNT and YYREEE (reference sequence). Trimming pared 2 bases from V and 7 bases from J, leaving 15 bases between.